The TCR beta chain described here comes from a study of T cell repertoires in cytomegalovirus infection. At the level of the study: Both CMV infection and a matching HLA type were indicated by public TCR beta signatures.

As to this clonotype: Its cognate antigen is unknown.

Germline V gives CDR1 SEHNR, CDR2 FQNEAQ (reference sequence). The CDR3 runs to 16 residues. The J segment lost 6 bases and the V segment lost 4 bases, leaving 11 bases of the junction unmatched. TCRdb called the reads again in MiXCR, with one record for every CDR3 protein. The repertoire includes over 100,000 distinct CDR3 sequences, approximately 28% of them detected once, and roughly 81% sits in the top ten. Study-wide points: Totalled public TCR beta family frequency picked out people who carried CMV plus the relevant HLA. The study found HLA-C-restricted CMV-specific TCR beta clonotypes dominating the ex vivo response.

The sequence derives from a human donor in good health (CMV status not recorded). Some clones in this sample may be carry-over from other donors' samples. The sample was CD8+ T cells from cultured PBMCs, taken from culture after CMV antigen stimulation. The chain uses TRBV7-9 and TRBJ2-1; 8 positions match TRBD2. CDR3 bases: TGTGCCAGCAGCTCCTTGGTCGGGGGGGCAATCAATGAGCAGTTCTTC. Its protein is CASSSLVGGAINEQFF.